This T cell receptor (beta chain) was sequenced during a study of human T cells and chemical hapten exposure. Study-wide results and caveats: Counts of TCRs above 1 in 1000 frequency stayed unchanged with DPC sensitization.

Time point denoted: patch test 1, 2 weeks after DPC sensitization. Treatment described: therapeutic diphenylcyclopropenone sensitization with weekly scalp DPC. Sequencing started from total RNA isolated from unfractionated whole blood. TCRdb redid the calling of the RACE reads with MiXCR, one entry per CDR3 protein. The sample contains 180,000 or so distinct CDR3 sequences, roughly 15% of which appear only once. This clonotype was detected only a few times. Its specificity is not known. V was pared by 3 bases and J by 7 bases, with 10 bases between. This CDR3 is 13 amino acids long. Germline V gene lookup returns CDR1 LGHDT and CDR2 YNNKEL (reference sequence).

V is TRBV3-1 and J is TRBJ1-5, with D possibly TRBD1 on 5 matching bases. Here the sequenced sample was whole blood, taken in connection with sensitization to the hapten diphenylcyclopropenone (DPC). The origin of this receptor is a woman in her twenties or thirties with alopecia areata. Some clones in this sample may be carry-over from other donors' samples. CDR3 nucleotide sequence: TGTGCCAGCAGCCACGAGGGGCGACAGCCCCAGCATTTT. This gives the protein CASSHEGRQPQHF.